Presented here are 23 T cell receptor beta chains from one specimen sequenced in a study of T cell repertoires in cytomegalovirus infection. One entry per CDR3 protein, called by TCRdb with MiXCR from the reads. The sample yields approximately 500,000 distinct CDR3 sequences, 11% seen once. The sequencing input was PBMCs. The receptors originated from a human donor in good health (CMV status not recorded). Some clones in this sample may be carry-over from other donors' samples.

There are many counts of this clonotype. The rearrangement uses TRBV10-3 and TRBJ2-3, with D unresolved. Trimming pared 2 bases from V and 3 bases from J, leaving 3 bases between. This CDR3 is 12 amino acids long. Germline V CDR1 and CDR2: ENHRY, SYGVKD. For the CDR3, the DNA is TGTGCCATCAGTGAGCAGACAGATACGCAGTATTTT. It is translated as CAISEQTDTQYF.

Points on this clonotype: A much larger clone differs by one base, so this may be a read error. The DNA of the CDR3 is TGCAGTGCTAGTCGGAGCGGAACTGCCTACGAGCAGTACTTC. Its translation is CSASRSGTAYEQYF. V usage is TRBV20-1 and J usage is TRBJ2-7, with a tentative D call TRBD2 (5 bases). Trimming removed 3 bases at V and 2 bases at J, with 14 bases between. CDR1 and CDR2 from the germline V gene are DFQATT and SNEGSKA (reference sequence). The CDR3 runs 14 residues.

This clonotype was recorded at least ten times. The chain uses TRBV11-2 and TRBJ2-7; 8 bases fit TRBD2. J was trimmed by 4 bases and V by 5 bases; bases with no gene match: 4. Germline assignment: CDR1 SGHAT and CDR2 FQNNGV. The CDR3 is 13 amino acids. This chain's CDR3 is CASSRLARYEQYF. The CDR3 DNA is TGTGCCAGCAGCAGACTAGCGCGATACGAGCAGTACTTC.

This clonotype was recorded only once. This may be a read error: a much more frequent sequence differs by one nucleotide. The rearrangement joins TRBV2 to TRBJ2-2; 8 positions match TRBD1. Germline V gene sequence: CDR1 SNHLY, CDR2 FYNNEI. The CDR3 totals 15 residues. In nucleotides, the CDR3 is TGTGCCAGCAGAGCAGGGGGCGGAGGCACCGGGGAGCCGTTTTTT. It codes for CASRAGGGGTGEPFF.

This clonotype was observed a handful of times. The chain carries TRBV3-1 and TRBJ1-1; D is ambiguous. Looked up from germline, CDR1 is LGHDT and CDR2 is YNNKEL (reference sequence). V was cut by 1 base and J by 6 bases, with 9 bases left in between. The CDR3 runs to 13 residues. CDR3 coding DNA: TGTGCCAGCAGCCAAGGCGGGTGGGCTGAAGCTTTCTTT. Its translation is CASSQGGWAEAFF.

This chain joins TRBV3-1 and TRBJ1-1; 7 bases are a match to TRBD1. The CDR3 is 13 residues long. J was trimmed by 11 bases and V by 4 bases; bases with no gene match: 10. From germline, CDR1 is LGHDT and CDR2 YNNKEL (reference sequence). The CDR3: CASSPTGPRGAFF. The CDR3 region has the DNA TGTGCCAGCAGCCCGACAGGGCCTAGGGGGGCTTTCTTT.

This clonotype occurred many times. The gene calls are TRBV19 and TRBJ1-1; 8 nucleotides agree with TRBD1. CDR3 size: 14 residues. Unmatched junction bases numbered 4, after V lost 7 bases and J lost 0 bases. Germline CDR1 LNHDA, CDR2 SQIVND (reference sequence). Here the CDR3 reads CASTTTGVNTEAFF. CDR3 sequence (DNA): TGTGCCAGTACCACGACAGGGGTGAACACTGAAGCTTTCTTT.

This clonotype was counted ten times or more. The chain joins TRBV27 to TRBJ2-1, with 10 bases aligning to TRBD2. CDR1 is MNHEY, CDR2 SMNVEV, per germline (reference sequence). The CDR3 sequence is 18 residues long. V gave up 8 bases and J gave up 7 bases; unmatched junction bases: 20. The DNA of the CDR3 is TGTGCCAGCGACTCACTACTGTCCCTAGCGGGAGATCGGAATGAGCAGTTCTTC. It yields the protein CASDSLLSLAGDRNEQFF.

This clonotype showed up just a few times. The rearrangement links TRBV28 to TRBJ2-1; D remains ambiguous. Trimming stripped 9 bases from V and 3 bases from J, with 6 bases between. There are 11 residues in the CDR3. CDR1 is MDHEN and CDR2 is SYDVKM in the germline V gene. The CDR3 spells CASLLYNEQFF. CDR3 sequence (DNA): TGTGCCAGTTTACTCTACAATGAGCAGTTCTTC.

This clonotype has at least ten counts. The V and J genes are TRBV6-2 or TRBV6-3 and TRBJ1-1; D is undetermined. V dropped 4 bases and J dropped 0 bases, with 9 bases sitting between them. CDR3 size: 14 residues. The germline CDR1 and CDR2 sequences are MNHEY and SVGEGT. The CDR3 region is CASSSVQMNTEAFF. The CDR3 nucleotides are TGTGCCAGCAGTTCGGTACAGATGAACACTGAAGCTTTCTTT.

This clonotype was observed many times. The chain couples TRBV4-2 to TRBJ2-7; TRBD2 agrees at 10 bases. With V trimmed by 0 bases and J by 3 bases, 5 bases remained unmatched. CDR1 is LGHNA, CDR2 YNFKEQ, per germline. The CDR3 has 16 residues. The CDR3 loop reads CASSQEIAGGRYEQYF. The CDR3 region has the DNA TGTGCCAGCAGCCAAGAGATAGCGGGAGGCCGCTACGAGCAGTACTTC.

This clonotype was seen a handful of times. The genes are TRBV7-3 and TRBJ2-1; D is perhaps TRBD2 (6 bases). In germline, CDR1 is SGHTA, CDR2 FQGTGA. This CDR3 is built from 12 residues. Deletions cut 4 bases from V and 13 bases from J, with 14 bases between. The CDR3 bases are TGTGCCAGCAGCTCCTATAGCGGAGCCCAGTTCTTC. Its translation is CASSSYSGAQFF.

This clonotype was seen many times. This chain links TRBV12-5 with TRBJ2-7, with D possibly TRBD2 on 6 matching bases. Per the germline V gene, CDR1 is LGHNT and CDR2 is FRNRAP. The CDR3 loop spans 13 amino acids. Between the trimmed V and J ends, which lost 5 bases and 1 base, there was a span of 9 bases. In nucleotides, the CDR3 is TGTGCTAGTGGTCCCCGGGGGTCCTACGAGCAGTACTTC. Translated, it gives CASGPRGSYEQYF. The full variable domain, completed using reference TRBV12-5 and TRBJ2-7, is DARVTQTPRHKVTEMGQEVTMRCQPILGHNTVFWYRQTMMQGLELLAYFRNRAPLDDSGMPKDRFSAEMPDATLATLKIQPSEPRDSAVYFCASGPRGSYEQYFGPGTRLTVT.

This clonotype was seen repeatedly, ten times or more. This chain connects TRBV6-5 to TRBJ2-2, with D unresolved. V was shortened by 0 bases and J by 0 bases, with 8 bases between the two germline ends. The CDR3 is 16 residues long. Germline V gene sequence: CDR1 MNHEY, CDR2 SVGAGI. CDR3 DNA sequence: TGTGCCAGCAGTTACTCGGGCGGAACGAACACCGGGGAGCTGTTTTTT. Translating it yields CASSYSGGTNTGELFF.

The table lists this clonotype with many counts. V usage is TRBV27 and J usage is TRBJ1-2; no clear D gene. Trimming pared 1 base from V and 0 bases from J, leaving 12 bases between. Germline V gene sequence: CDR1 MNHEY, CDR2 SMNVEV (reference sequence). This CDR3 has 16 amino acids. CDR3 in DNA: TGTGCCAGCAGTTTATTTGGTCGGGTTGCTAACTATGGCTACACCTTC. Translated, it gives CASSLFGRVANYGYTF.

This chain links TRBV28 with TRBJ2-5; 8 bases match TRBD2. CDR1 and CDR2 from the germline V gene are MDHEN and SYDVKM. J lost 0 bases, V lost 7 bases, and 10 bases had no gene match. This CDR3 region has 16 residues. This CDR3 reads CASTEGIAGYQETQYF. The CDR3 bases are TGTGCCAGCACCGAGGGGATAGCGGGATACCAAGAGACCCAGTACTTC.

This clonotype was detected many times. The J gene is TRBJ2-3, the V gene TRBV7-9; no clear D gene. Germline values: CDR1 SEHNR, CDR2 FQNEAQ (reference sequence). The CDR3 loop spans 12 amino acids. V lost 5 bases and J lost 8, with 11 bases in between. The DNA of the CDR3 is TGTGCCAGCAGCGGTCCATCGGGTACGCAGTATTTT. Protein: CASSGPSGTQYF. The full variable domain, completed using reference TRBV7-9 and TRBJ2-3, is DTGVSQNPRHKITKRGQNVTFRCDPISEHNRLYWYRQTLGQGPEFLTYFQNEAQLEKSRLLSDRFSAERPKGSFSTLEIQRTEQGDSAMYLCASSGPSGTQYFGPGTRLTVL.

In this sample, this clonotype turned up many times. The chain is built from TRBV12-3 or TRBV12-4 and TRBJ1-2; TRBD1 might be the D (6 bases). V was cut by 8 bases and J by 4 bases, with 17 bases left in between. The CDR3 spans 14 residues. Here the CDR3 DNA reads TGTGCCAGCGTAGACACAGGGTATGGCTATGGCTACACCTTC. Amino acid sequence: CASVDTGYGYGYTF.

This clonotype was counted between two and nine times. The chain joins TRBV6-6 to TRBJ1-1; no firm D call. Germline V gene data show CDR1 as MNHNY and CDR2 as SVGAGI (reference sequence). V lost 0 bases, J lost 4 bases, and 9 bases lay in between. The CDR3 totals 14 residues. In DNA, the CDR3 is TGTGCCAGCAGTTACTCGTCACTGCGCACTGAAGCTTTCTTT. This translates into CASSYSSLRTEAFF.

This chain links TRBV28 with TRBJ1-5; no reliable D call. V gave up 6 bases and J gave up 8 bases, with 8 bases separating them. The CDR3 has 11 residues. Germline CDR1 is MDHEN and CDR2 is SYDVKM. CDR3 sequence (DNA): TGTGCCAGCAGCCAATTGGAGCCCCAGCATTTT. This codes for CASSQLEPQHF.

The table lists this clonotype with many counts. The chain carries TRBV28 and TRBJ1-2; D gene uncertain. CDR1 and CDR2 from the germline V gene are MDHEN and SYDVKM. V was pared by 5 bases and J by 5 bases, with 18 bases between. CDR3 length equals 15 residues. This chain's CDR3 is CASSLGSGTEYGYTF. For the CDR3, the DNA is TGTGCCAGCAGTCTCGGTTCGGGAACGGAATATGGCTACACCTTC.

This clonotype showed up many times. The chain uses TRBV6-2 or TRBV6-3 and TRBJ2-6; D unresolved. In germline, CDR1 is MNHEY, CDR2 SVGEGT. The CDR3 runs 15 residues. Trimming cost V 7 bases and J 2 bases, with 12 bases left between them. CDR3 in DNA: TGTGCCAGCAAAAAAAGGGTTACTGGGGCCAACGTCCTGACTTTC. This sequence encodes CASKKRVTGANVLTF.

There are many counts of this clonotype. The chain combines TRBV2 with TRBJ1-1, with D hard to call. CDR1 is SNHLY, CDR2 FYNNEI, per germline. There are 15 residues in the CDR3. Trimming pared 7 bases from V and 0 bases from J, leaving 15 bases between. The CDR3: CASNLIQGMNTEAFF. CDR3 bases: TGTGCCAGCAACCTTATCCAAGGAATGAACACTGAAGCTTTCTTT.